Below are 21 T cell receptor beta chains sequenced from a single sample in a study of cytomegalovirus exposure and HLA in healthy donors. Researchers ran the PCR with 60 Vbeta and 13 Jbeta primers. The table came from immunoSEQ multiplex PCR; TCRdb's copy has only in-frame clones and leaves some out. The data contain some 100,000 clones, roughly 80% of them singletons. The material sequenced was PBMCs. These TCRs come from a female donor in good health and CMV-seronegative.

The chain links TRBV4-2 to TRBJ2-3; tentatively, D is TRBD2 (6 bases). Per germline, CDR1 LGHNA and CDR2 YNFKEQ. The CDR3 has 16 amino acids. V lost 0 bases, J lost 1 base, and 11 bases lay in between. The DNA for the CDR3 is TGTGCCAGCAGCCAAGAAGGCGGGGCTGGCACAGATACGCAGTATTTT. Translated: CASSQEGGAGTDTQYF.

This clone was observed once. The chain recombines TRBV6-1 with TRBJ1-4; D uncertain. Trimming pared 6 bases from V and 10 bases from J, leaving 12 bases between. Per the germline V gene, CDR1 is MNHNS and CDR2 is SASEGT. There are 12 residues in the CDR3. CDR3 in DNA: TGTGCCAGCAGCCCCACACAGAGAAAACTGTTTTTT. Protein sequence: CASSPTQRKLFF.

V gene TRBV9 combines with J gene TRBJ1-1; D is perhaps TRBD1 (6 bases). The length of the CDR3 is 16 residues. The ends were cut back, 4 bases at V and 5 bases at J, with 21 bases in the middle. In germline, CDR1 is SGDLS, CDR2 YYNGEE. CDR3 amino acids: CASSLQGPPILTEAFF. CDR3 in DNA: TGTGCCAGCAGCCTACAGGGTCCCCCGATTTTAACTGAAGCTTTCTTT.

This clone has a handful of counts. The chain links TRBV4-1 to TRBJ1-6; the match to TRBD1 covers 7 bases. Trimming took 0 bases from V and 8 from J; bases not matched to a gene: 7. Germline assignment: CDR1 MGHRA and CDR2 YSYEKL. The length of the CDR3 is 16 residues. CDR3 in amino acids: CASSQDRDRRDSPLHF. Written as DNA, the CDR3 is TGCGCCAGCAGCCAAGACAGGGACAGAAGGGATTCACCCCTCCACTTT.

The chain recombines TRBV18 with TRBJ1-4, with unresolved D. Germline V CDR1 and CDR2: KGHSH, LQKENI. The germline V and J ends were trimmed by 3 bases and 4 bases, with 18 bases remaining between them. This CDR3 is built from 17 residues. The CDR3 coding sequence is TGTGCCAGCTCACCTAGTAGGAGGCAGGAAGATAATGAAAAACTGTTTTTT. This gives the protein CASSPSRRQEDNEKLFF.

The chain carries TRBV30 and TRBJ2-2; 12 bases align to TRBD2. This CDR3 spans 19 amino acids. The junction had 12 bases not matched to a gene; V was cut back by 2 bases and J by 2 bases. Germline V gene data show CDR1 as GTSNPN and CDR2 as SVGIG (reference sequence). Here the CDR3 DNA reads TGTGCCTGGAGTTTCTGGCGTGCTAGCGGGGGGGAAAACACCGGGGAGCTGTTTTTT. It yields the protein CAWSFWRASGGENTGELFF.

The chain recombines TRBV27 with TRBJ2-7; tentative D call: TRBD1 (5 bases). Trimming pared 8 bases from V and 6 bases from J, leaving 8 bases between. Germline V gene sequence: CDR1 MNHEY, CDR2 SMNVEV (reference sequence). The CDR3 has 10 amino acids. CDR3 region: CASGRAEQYF. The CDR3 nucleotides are TGTGCCAGCGGCAGGGCCGAGCAGTACTTC.

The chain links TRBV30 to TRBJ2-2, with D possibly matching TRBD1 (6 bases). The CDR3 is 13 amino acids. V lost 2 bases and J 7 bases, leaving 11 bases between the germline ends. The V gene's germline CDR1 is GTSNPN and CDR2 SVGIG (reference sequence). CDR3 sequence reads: CAWSTRGNGELFF. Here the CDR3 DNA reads TGTGCCTGGAGTACGAGGGGGAACGGGGAGCTGTTTTTT. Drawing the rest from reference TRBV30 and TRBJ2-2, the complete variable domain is SQTIHQWPATLVQPVGSPLSLECTVEGTSNPNLYWYRQAAGRGLQLLFYSVGIGQISSEVPQNLSASRPQDRQFILSSKKLLLSDSGFYLCAWSTRGNGELFFGEGSRLTVL.

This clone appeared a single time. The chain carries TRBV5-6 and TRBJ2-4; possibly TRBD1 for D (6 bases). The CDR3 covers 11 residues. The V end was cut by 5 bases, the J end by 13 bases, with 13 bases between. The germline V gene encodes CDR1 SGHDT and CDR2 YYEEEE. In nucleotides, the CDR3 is TGTGCCAGCAGAAACAGGGAACAACAGTACTTC. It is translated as CASRNREQQYF.

CDR3 coding DNA: TGTGCCAGCTCACCACGACTGGGACAGCAACAAGAGACCCAGTACTTC. It encodes CASSPRLGQQQETQYF. J is TRBJ2-5 and V is TRBV18; 7 bases match TRBD1. Germline CDR1 and CDR2: KGHSH and LQKENI. V lost 1 base and J lost 2; bases outside the gene matches: 7. The CDR3 loop spans 16 amino acids. The variable domain in full, with the rest retrieved from reference TRBV18 and TRBJ2-5, is NAGVMQNPRHLVRRRGQEARLRCSPMKGHSHVYWYRQLPEEGLKFMVYLQKENIIDESGMPKERFSAEFPKEGPSILRIQQVVRGDSAAYFCASSPRLGQQQETQYFGPGTRLLVL.

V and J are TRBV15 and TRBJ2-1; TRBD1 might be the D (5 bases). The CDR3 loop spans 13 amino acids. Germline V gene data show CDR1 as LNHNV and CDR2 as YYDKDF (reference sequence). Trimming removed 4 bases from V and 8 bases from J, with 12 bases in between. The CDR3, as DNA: TGTGCCACCAGCAAGGGGCTCTTGGATGAGCAGTTCTTC. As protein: CATSKGLLDEQFF.

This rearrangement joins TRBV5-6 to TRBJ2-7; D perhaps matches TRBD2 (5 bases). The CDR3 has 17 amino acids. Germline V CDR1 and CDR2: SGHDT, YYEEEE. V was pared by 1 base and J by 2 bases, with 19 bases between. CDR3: CASSLIFAKTGTYEQYF. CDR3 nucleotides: TGTGCCAGCAGCTTGATTTTTGCGAAAACGGGGACCTACGAGCAGTACTTC.

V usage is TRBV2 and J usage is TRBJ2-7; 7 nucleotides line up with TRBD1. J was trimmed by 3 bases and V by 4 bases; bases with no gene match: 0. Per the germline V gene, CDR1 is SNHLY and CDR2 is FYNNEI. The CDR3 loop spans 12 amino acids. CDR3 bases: TGTGCCAGCAGTGGGGACAGCTACGAGCAGTACTTC. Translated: CASSGDSYEQYF.

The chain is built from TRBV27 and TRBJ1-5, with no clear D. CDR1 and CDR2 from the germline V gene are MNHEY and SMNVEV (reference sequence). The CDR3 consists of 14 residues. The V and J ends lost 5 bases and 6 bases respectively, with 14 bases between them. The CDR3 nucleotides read TGTGCCAGCAGTCCCCTGGGTGGGAGTCAGCCCCAGCATTTT. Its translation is CASSPLGGSQPQHF.

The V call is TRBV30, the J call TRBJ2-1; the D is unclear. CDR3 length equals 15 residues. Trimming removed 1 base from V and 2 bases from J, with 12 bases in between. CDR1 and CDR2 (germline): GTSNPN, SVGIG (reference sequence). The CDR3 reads CAWSGLRLTYNEQFF. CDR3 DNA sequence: TGTGCCTGGAGTGGACTGAGACTGACCTACAATGAGCAGTTCTTC. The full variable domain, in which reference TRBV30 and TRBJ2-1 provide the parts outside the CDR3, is SQTIHQWPATLVQPVGSPLSLECTVEGTSNPNLYWYRQAAGRGLQLLFYSVGIGQISSEVPQNLSASRPQDRQFILSSKKLLLSDSGFYLCAWSGLRLTYNEQFFGPGTRLTVL.

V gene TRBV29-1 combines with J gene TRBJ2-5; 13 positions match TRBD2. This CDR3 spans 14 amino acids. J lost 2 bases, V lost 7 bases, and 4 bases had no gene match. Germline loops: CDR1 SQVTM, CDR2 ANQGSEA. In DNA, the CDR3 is TGCAGCGCCGGACTAGCGGGGGTTCAAGAGACCCAGTACTTC. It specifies CSAGLAGVQETQYF.

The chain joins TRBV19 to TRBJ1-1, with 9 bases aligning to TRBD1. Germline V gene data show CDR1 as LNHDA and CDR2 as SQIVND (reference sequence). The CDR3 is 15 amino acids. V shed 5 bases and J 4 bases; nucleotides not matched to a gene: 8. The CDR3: CASSAIPTGGTEAFF. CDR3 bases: TGTGCCAGTAGTGCGATACCGACAGGGGGCACTGAAGCTTTCTTT.

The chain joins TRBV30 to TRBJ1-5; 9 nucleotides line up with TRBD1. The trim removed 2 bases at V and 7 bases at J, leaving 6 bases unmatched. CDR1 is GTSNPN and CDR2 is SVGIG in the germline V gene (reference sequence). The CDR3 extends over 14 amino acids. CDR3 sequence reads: CAWSSGQGRQPQHF. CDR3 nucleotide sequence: TGTGCCTGGAGTTCCGGACAGGGGCGACAGCCCCAGCATTTT.

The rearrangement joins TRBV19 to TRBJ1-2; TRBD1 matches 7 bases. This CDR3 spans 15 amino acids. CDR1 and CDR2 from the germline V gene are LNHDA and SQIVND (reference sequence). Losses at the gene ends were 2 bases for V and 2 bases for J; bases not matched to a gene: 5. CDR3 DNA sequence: TGTGCCAGTAGTATAAACCAGGGACAGAACTATGGCTACACCTTC. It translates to CASSINQGQNYGYTF.

In DNA, the CDR3 is TGCGCCAGCAGGCCCGGGACTCGGTATGGCACAGATACGCAGTATTTT. This sequence encodes CASRPGTRYGTDTQYF. The rearrangement uses TRBV10-2 and TRBJ2-3; maybe TRBD2 (6 bases). Germline loops: CDR1 WSHSY, CDR2 SAAADI. CDR3 size: 16 residues. The V end lost 6 bases, the J end lost 1 base, and 17 bases lay between the germline ends.

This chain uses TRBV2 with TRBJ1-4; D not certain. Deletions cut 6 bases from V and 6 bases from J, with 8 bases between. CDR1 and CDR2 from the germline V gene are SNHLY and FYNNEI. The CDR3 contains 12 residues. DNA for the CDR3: TGTGCCAGCAGCGCTACAGATGAAAAACTGTTTTTT. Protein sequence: CASSATDEKLFF.